This section outlines one TCR beta chain sequence together with its context. This receptor's antigen is unknown. The input lacks base qualities; no much larger clone sits a single base away. Libraries were built with the immunoSEQ multiplex PCR assay. Imported from immuneACCESS, the table was reduced by TCRdb to in-frame sequences with V and J called. These copies leave out some clones; in studies compared against another copy, an unresolved V gene accounts for under half, and the cause of the remainder is not known. Recorded for this sample are nearly 80,000 clones; just under 95% of them occurred a single time. Of the sample, approximately 0.35% is held by the ten largest clones. The sample is drawn from a study of technical replicates of blood from a few donors (dated by TCRdb to 2016 to 2017). Relative to germline, V is missing 4 bases and J is missing 7 bases, with 5 bases of the junction outside any gene match. From the cysteine up to the phenylalanine, the CDR3 has a length of 13 residues. Only the CDR3 DNA is retained, 39 bases long and in frame from the first base. Looking up the germline V gene yields CDR1 MNHNS and CDR2 SASEGT.

The sequenced material came from T cells isolated from PBMCs. The source is a human donor in good health. The sequence links TRBV6-1 to TRBJ2-7; TRBD2 lines up with 9 middle nucleotides. In nucleotides, the sequence is TGTGCCAGCAGTGTAGCGGGAGTTTTGGAGCAGTACTTC. This yields the protein CASSVAGVLEQYF.